The 18 T cell receptor beta chains reported below all come from one sample, sequenced in a study of blood T cell repertoires in COVID-19. TCRdb's copy holds only in-frame clones and misses some; the assay was immunoSEQ multiplex PCR. The table lists about 250,000 clones, 80% to 85% of them singletons, with roughly 30% in the top ten. The sequenced material came from peripheral blood. Receptors originate from a man aged 35 to 55 with acute or convalescent COVID-19.

The chain uses TRBV5-1 and TRBJ2-3; TRBD2 matches 7 bases. V lost 7 bases and J lost 2; bases outside the gene matches: 7. The length of the CDR3 is 14 residues. Germline values: CDR1 SGHRS, CDR2 YFSETQ. The CDR3 here is CASAGTIITDTQYF. CDR3 nucleotides: TGCGCCAGCGCCGGGACTATAATCACAGATACGCAGTATTTT. The full variable domain, with the rest looked up from reference TRBV5-1 and TRBJ2-3, is KAGVTQTPRYLIKTRGQQVTLSCSPISGHRSVSWYQQTPGQGLQFLFEYFSETQRNKGNFPGRFSGRQFSNSRSEMNVSTLELGDSALYLCASAGTIITDTQYFGPGTRLTVL.

The chain uses TRBV19 and TRBJ2-1, with D perhaps TRBD1 (6 bases). Germline V gives CDR1 LNHDA, CDR2 SQIVND (reference sequence). V lost 3 bases and J lost 6, with 24 bases in between. The length of the CDR3 is 18 residues. CDR3 protein: CASSIYRGTGQPGNEQFF. In DNA, the CDR3 is TGTGCCAGTAGTATCTACCGAGGTACAGGGCAGCCGGGCAATGAGCAGTTCTTC.

The chain has TRBV20-1 and TRBJ2-5; 10 nucleotides match TRBD1. The V segment lost 3 bases and the J segment 5 bases; nucleotides outside the gene matches: 6. Germline V lookup: CDR1 DFQATT, CDR2 SNEGSKA (reference sequence). The CDR3 sequence is 14 residues long. As DNA, the CDR3 is TGCAGTGCTAGTATAGGGACAGGGGCCGAGACCCAGTACTTC. Translation: CSASIGTGAETQYF.

The chain employs TRBV30 and TRBJ1-2; no definite D call. The CDR3 is 13 residues long. Trimming removed 0 bases from V and 8 bases from J, with 13 bases in between. Germline values: CDR1 GTSNPN, CDR2 SVGIG (reference sequence). In DNA form, the CDR3 reads TGTGCCTGGAGTGTATCGGGGAGACGAGGCTACACCTTC. Translated: CAWSVSGRRGYTF.

The chain employs TRBV9 and TRBJ1-5; 7 bases fit TRBD1. CDR1 is SGDLS, CDR2 YYNGEE, per germline. This CDR3 is 15 amino acids long. After removal of 0 bases from V and 3 bases from J, the junction contained 3 bases not matched to a gene. The DNA for the CDR3 is TGTGCCAGCAGCGTAGGGACAGGTAACAATCAGCCCCAGCATTTT. Protein sequence: CASSVGTGNNQPQHF.

The chain uses TRBV7-2 and TRBJ2-3; 7 positions match TRBD2. Germline loops: CDR1 SGHTA, CDR2 FQGNSA. Unmatched junction bases numbered 6, after V lost 3 bases and J lost 6 bases. The CDR3 is made up of 14 amino acids. In nucleotides, the CDR3 is TGTGCCAGCAGCTTCTCAGCGGGGTGGGATACGCAGTATTTT. It is translated as CASSFSAGWDTQYF.

The CDR3: CASSQVGAGNTIYF. In DNA, the CDR3 is TGTGCCAGCAGCCAAGTTGGGGCAGGCAACACCATATATTTT. V is TRBV14 and J is TRBJ1-3; tentative D call: TRBD1 (5 bases). Germline loops: CDR1 SGHDN, CDR2 FVKESK. The CDR3 has 14 residues. V was clipped by 1 base and J by 7 bases, with 11 bases between them.

The sample holds a few counts of this clone. The CDR3: CASSSEHGGYTF. CDR3 nucleotide sequence: TGTGCCAGCAGCTCGGAGCACGGTGGCTACACCTTC. The J gene is TRBJ1-2, the V gene TRBV7-9; no firm D call. The CDR3 runs 12 residues. Trimming took 4 bases from V and 7 from J, leaving 10 bases between them. Germline V CDR1 and CDR2: SEHNR, FQNEAQ (reference sequence).

The genes are TRBV29-1 and TRBJ1-4, with a weak D call TRBD1 (6 bases). The CDR3 is made up of 14 amino acids. The germline CDR1 and CDR2 sequences are SQVTM and ANQGSEA. V lost 3 bases to trimming and J lost 4 bases, with 12 bases between them. The CDR3 coding sequence is TGCAGCGTTGACTGGGGGCAGGGTAATGAAAAACTGTTTTTT. It translates to CSVDWGQGNEKLFF. Combining the CDR3 with reference TRBV29-1 and TRBJ1-4 gives the whole variable domain SAVISQKPSRDICQRGTSLTIQCQVDSQVTMMFWYRQQPGQSLTLIATANQGSEATYESGFVIDKFPISRPNLTFSTLTVSNMSPEDSSIYLCSVDWGQGNEKLFFGSGTQLSVL.

The chain is built from TRBV29-1 and TRBJ2-3, with TRBD2 as a possible D gene (5 bases). The length of the CDR3 is 14 residues. Looked up from germline, CDR1 is SQVTM and CDR2 is ANQGSEA. Trimming cost V 4 bases and J 1 base, with 12 bases left between them. CDR3 nucleotides: TGCAGCGTTGGTGAGGGAGTGGGCACAGATACGCAGTATTTT. Its translation is CSVGEGVGTDTQYF.

The chain employs TRBV5-4 and TRBJ2-7, with TRBD1 matching 7 bases. Germline values: CDR1 SGHNT, CDR2 YYREEE (reference sequence). J was trimmed by 1 base and V by 3 bases; bases with no gene match: 10. CDR3 length: 16 amino acids. The CDR3 reads CASSSKTGKDSYEQYF. For the CDR3, the DNA is TGTGCCAGCAGCTCCAAGACAGGGAAGGATTCCTACGAGCAGTACTTC.

The chain uses TRBV6-1 and TRBJ2-1, with TRBD1 matching 7 bases. After removal of 0 bases from V and 3 bases from J, the junction contained 17 bases not matched to a gene. CDR3 length equals 20 residues. CDR1 and CDR2 from the germline V gene are MNHNS and SASEGT. The CDR3 DNA is TGTGCCAGCAGTGAAGCTTGGGGTCTTCGGACAGGACTGTTCTACAATGAGCAGTTCTTC. It specifies CASSEAWGLRTGLFYNEQFF.

This chain connects TRBV15 to TRBJ2-2, with unresolved D. Germline V CDR1 and CDR2: LNHNV, YYDKDF (reference sequence). Trimming removed 0 bases from V and 8 bases from J, with 10 bases in between. The CDR3 runs 14 residues. CDR3 in amino acids: CATSRDRLRGELFF. CDR3 coding DNA: TGTGCCACCAGCAGAGATCGCCTGAGGGGGGAGCTGTTTTTT.

The chain combines TRBV4-1 with TRBJ1-2; tentative D call: TRBD1 (5 bases). Germline loops: CDR1 MGHRA, CDR2 YSYEKL. Trimming left V 1 base short and J 8 bases short, with 17 bases between. There are 15 residues in the CDR3. The CDR3 nucleotides are TGCGCCAGCAGCCAAGTAACAGCCGAATGGGGCGGCTACACCTTC. Its translation is CASSQVTAEWGGYTF.

The chain couples TRBV18 to TRBJ1-4; D is perhaps TRBD1 (6 bases). This CDR3 contains 14 residues. Trimming removed 6 bases at V and 8 bases at J, with 16 bases between. CDR1 and CDR2 from the germline V gene are KGHSH and LQKENI. In DNA form, the CDR3 reads TGTGCCAGCTCCCGGGGCCGGACAGAGGAAAAACTGTTTTTT. Protein sequence: CASSRGRTEEKLFF.

The table lists this clone with a few counts. The chain couples TRBV6-5 to TRBJ1-2; no firm D call. V was pared by 5 bases and J by 3 bases, with 10 bases between. Looked up from germline, CDR1 is MNHEY and CDR2 is SVGAGI. CDR3 length: 13 residues. CDR3 region: CASSIPGYYGYTF. The CDR3 DNA reads TGTGCCAGCAGTATTCCGGGGTACTATGGCTACACCTTC.

The V call is TRBV19, the J call TRBJ2-1, with 13 bases matching TRBD2. Germline V gene lookup returns CDR1 LNHDA and CDR2 SQIVND (reference sequence). The V gene end was trimmed by 6 bases and the J gene end by 7 bases; junction bases not matched to a gene: 3. The CDR3 sequence is 14 residues long. Here the CDR3 reads CASRTSGRMNEQFF. The CDR3 nucleotides read TGTGCCAGTAGGACTAGCGGGAGGATGAATGAGCAGTTCTTC.

V gene TRBV9 combines with J gene TRBJ1-2; TRBD1 matches 11 bases. The CDR3 totals 16 residues. CDR1 is SGDLS and CDR2 is YYNGEE in the germline V gene. V was pared by 3 bases and J by 6 bases, with 10 bases of the junction left unmatched. In DNA form, the CDR3 reads TGTGCCAGCAGCGGAGCCGGGACAGGGGGTCCGCATGGCTACACCTTC. Amino acid sequence: CASSGAGTGGPHGYTF.